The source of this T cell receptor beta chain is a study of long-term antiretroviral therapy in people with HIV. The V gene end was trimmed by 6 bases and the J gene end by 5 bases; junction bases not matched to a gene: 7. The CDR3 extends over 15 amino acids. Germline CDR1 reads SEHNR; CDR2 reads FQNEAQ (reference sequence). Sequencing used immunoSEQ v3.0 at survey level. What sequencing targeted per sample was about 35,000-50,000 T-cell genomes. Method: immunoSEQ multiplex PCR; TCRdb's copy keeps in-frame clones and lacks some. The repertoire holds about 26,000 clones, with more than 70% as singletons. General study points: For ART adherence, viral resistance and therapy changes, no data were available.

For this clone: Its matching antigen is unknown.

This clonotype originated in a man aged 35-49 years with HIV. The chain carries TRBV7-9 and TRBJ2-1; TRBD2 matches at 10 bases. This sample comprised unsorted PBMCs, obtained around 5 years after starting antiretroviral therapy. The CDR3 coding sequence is TGTGCCAGCAGGCGGACTAGCGGCGCAGACAATGAGCAGTTCTTC. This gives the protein CASRRTSGADNEQFF.